The rows below give T cell receptor beta chains drawn from one sample of a study of CD4 T cells in relation to SARS-CoV-2 and coronaviruses. Measured with immunoSEQ multiplex PCR; TCRdb has only the in-frame clones, and not every one. The top ten clones hold 2.8% of a sample with tens of thousands of clones, 75% to 85% of them seen once. Antigens of these TCRs are unknown. Sequenced: memory CD4+ T cells from PBMCs, cultured in vitro. All receptors derive from an adult with COVID-19. The CDR3 runs from the conserved cysteine through the conserved F or W. Each record gives: V gene, clone size, J gene, D gene, CDR3 DNA, CDR3 protein. D genes are given only for firm matches. Clone size appears in some rows only: once, few, many, or a class for an expanded clone.

TRBV6-6	-	TRBJ1-5	TRBD1	TGTGCCAGCAGTACATACAGGGGTTCCGACAATCAGCCCCAGCATTTT	CASSTYRGSDNQPQHF
TRBV11-3	-	TRBJ1-5	TRBD1	TGTGCCAAAAGACAGGGAAATTATAGCAATCAGCCCCAGCATTTT	CAKRQGNYSNQPQHF
TRBV7-9	-	TRBJ1-4	-	TGTGCCAGCAGCTTAGGAAGGGGTGGCACTAATGAAAAACTGTTTTTT	CASSLGRGGTNEKLFF
TRBV14	-	TRBJ2-1	-	TGTGCCAGCAGCCAAGTCGGGGCTTCTAATGAGCAGTTCTTC	CASSQVGASNEQFF
TRBV4-3	once	TRBJ2-3	TRBD1	TGCGCCAGCAGCTACACCCAGGGGGCCGCAGATACGCAGTATTTT	CASSYTQGAADTQYF
TRBV7-9	few	TRBJ1-1	TRBD1	TGTGCCAGCAGCTTACAGGGGGCAATGGGTGAAGCTTTCTTT	CASSLQGAMGEAFF
TRBV10-3	-	TRBJ1-2	-	TGTGCCATCCCGGCCCCCCCCCGTGGCTACACCTTC	CAIPAPPRGYTF
TRBV18	-	TRBJ2-1	TRBD2	TGTGCCAGCTCACCCCGGGGGACTAGCGGCGATGAGCAGTTCTTC	CASSPRGTSGDEQFF
TRBV6-5	-	TRBJ2-7	TRBD1	TGTGCCAGCAAAACGACAGGGGGGTCCTACGAGCAGTACTTC	CASKTTGGSYEQYF
TRBV10-2	-	TRBJ2-4	-	TGCGCCAGCAGTGGACAGGGGAGGGACATTCAGTACTTC	CASSGQGRDIQYF
TRBV18	-	TRBJ2-2	TRBD2	TGTGCCAGCTCACCGTCACTAGCGGGGGCGAACACCGGGGAGCTGTTTTTT	CASSPSLAGANTGELFF
TRBV5-1	-	TRBJ2-2	TRBD2	TGCGCCAGCAGCAAAGTAGCGGGAGACGCCGGAGAGCTGTTTTTT	CASSKVAGDAGELFF
TRBV7-3	-	TRBJ2-1	-	TGTGCCAGCAGCTTCGGGGATTCGAATGAGCAGTTCTTC	CASSFGDSNEQFF
TRBV10-3	-	TRBJ2-2	-	TGTGCCATCAGTCCGGCTACAGGGAGCGGGGCCGGGGAGCTGTTTTTT	CAISPATGSGAGELFF
TRBV27	-	TRBJ1-2	-	TGTGCCAGCAGTTTCTCCCGGGGCGACTATGGCTACACCTTC	CASSFSRGDYGYTF
TRBV20-1	-	TRBJ2-5	TRBD2	TGCAGTGCTAGTAGCGGGAGTGGCGAGACCCAGTACTTC	CSASSGSGETQYF